This T cell receptor beta chain was sequenced in a study of regulatory T cells in long-lasting Graves disease. Germline V gene sequence: CDR1 SNHLY, CDR2 FYNNEI. The CDR3 sequence is 11 residues long. Deletions cut 0 bases from V and 11 bases from J, with 5 bases between. Construction of the TCR beta libraries employed iRepertoire HTBI primers in conjunction with Arm-PCR of CDR3 regions. In the original workflow: The samples included roughly 62 TRBV and 14 to 15 TRBJ segments. TCRdb reprocessed the multiplex PCR reads via MiXCR and lists one record per CDR3 protein. These V and J calls rely on TCRdb rather than the paper's analysis. The table has around 480,000 distinct CDR3 sequences, more than 15% seen once. This clonotype was picked up many times. Time point of the sample: newly diagnosed GD, antithyroid drugs for less than 3 months. RNA isolated from PBMCs was used to make the TCR library. It was American Thyroid Association guidelines that determined Graves' disease diagnosis. Patients of an endocrinology department in Xi'an, China, were included.

This sample also appeared in a second study, on T cells in Graves' hyperthyroidism and ophthalmopathy.

This sequence originates from a woman aged 35-65 years with Graves disease. The specimen comprised peripheral blood mononuclear cells (PBMCs), sampled at new diagnosis, from a patient treated with antithyroid drugs. The rearrangement uses TRBV2 and TRBJ1-5, with D unresolved. This CDR3 reads CASSEAMSQHF. CDR3 nucleotide sequence: TGTGCCAGCAGTGAAGCGATGTCCCAGCATTTT.